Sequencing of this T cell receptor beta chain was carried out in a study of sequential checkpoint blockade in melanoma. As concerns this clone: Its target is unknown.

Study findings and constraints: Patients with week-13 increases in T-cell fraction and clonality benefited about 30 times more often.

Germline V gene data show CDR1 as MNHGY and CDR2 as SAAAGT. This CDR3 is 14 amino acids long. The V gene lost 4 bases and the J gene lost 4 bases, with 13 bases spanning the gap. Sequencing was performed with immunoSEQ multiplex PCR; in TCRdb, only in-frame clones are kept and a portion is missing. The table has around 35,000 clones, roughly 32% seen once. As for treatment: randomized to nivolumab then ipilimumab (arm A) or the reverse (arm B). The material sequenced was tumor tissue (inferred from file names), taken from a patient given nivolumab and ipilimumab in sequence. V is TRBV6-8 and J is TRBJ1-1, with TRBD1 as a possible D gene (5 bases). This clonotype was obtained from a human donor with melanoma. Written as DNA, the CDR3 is TGTGCCAGCAGTTGGCAACAGGAATTCACTGAAGCTTTCTTT. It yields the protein CASSWQQEFTEAFF.